What follows is one T cell receptor beta chain and its context. Its antigen remains unknown. Primers included in the PCR were 60 Vbeta and 13 Jbeta primers. Under the authors' procedure: Later, roughly 80 million unique TCR beta chains were counted in an analysis, and some 9.9 million of them were shared. Only in-frame clones appear in the TCRdb table, and some are missing; sequencing was by immunoSEQ multiplex PCR. Clone size and the V and J calls come from that table; the DNA yielded D and trimming. This table holds tens of thousands of clones. This entry is derived from a study of cytomegalovirus exposure and HLA in healthy donors. Study-wide results and caveats: An analysis that was carried out later associated 15,000 to 20,000 TCR beta sequences with HLA alleles at 0.05 false discovery rate. The authors later linked a missense DCLRE1C variant to TCR beta V- and J-gene trimming.

The CDR3 contains 16 residues. V trimming: 2 bases; J trimming: 5 bases; junction bases outside the gene matches: 12. Germline-derived CDR1 and CDR2 are SGHVS and FNYEAQ. The receptor was isolated from a man in his thirties or forties in good health and CMV-seronegative. Material: PBMCs. The chain recombines TRBV7-6 with TRBJ2-7, with 7 bases fitting TRBD2. The CDR3 protein is CASSLRGGRERNEQYF. The CDR3 DNA reads as TGTGCCAGCAGCTTAAGGGGAGGGAGGGAGAGGAACGAGCAGTACTTC.